This T cell receptor (beta chain) was identified during a study of CD8+CD57+ T cells in acquired aplastic anemia. Study context: Mean yield of DNA from sorted CD4+ and CD8+ cells was approximately 3 ug. CD4+ reads averaged about 9.9 million in healthy donors. Regarding the study as a whole: Patients and controls shared some 30 CD8+ CDR3 sequences, highly expressed in patients. Controls did not differ significantly from patients in CD8+ Simpson's diversity.

The V gene's germline CDR1 is MDHEN and CDR2 SYDVKM. Losses at the gene ends were 6 bases for V and 9 bases for J; bases not matched to a gene: 7. This CDR3 spans 14 amino acids. This clonotype was seen a few times. Its antigen is not identified. TCR beta VDJ combinations and CDR3 sequences were profiled from genomic DNA. TCRdb reprocessed the reads with MiXCR, giving one entry per CDR3 protein. The sample yields some 190,000 distinct CDR3 sequences, around half seen once. The source is a human donor in good health, serving as a control. The sample was sorted CD4+, CD8+, or CD8+CD57+ T cells (not recorded which) from PBMCs. This chain joins TRBV28 and TRBJ1-6, with TRBD1 matching 8 bases. This CDR3 reads CASSGQGASSPLHF. CDR3 nucleotides: TGTGCCAGCAGCGGACAGGGCGCCTCTTCACCCCTCCACTTT.